The clone carrying this TCR beta chain was seen only once. The sample holds other DNA sequences that translate to the same CDR3. This specimen comes from a study of blood T cell repertoires in COVID-19. The overall study: PBMCs, B-cell-depleted T cells, or T cells provided the cDNA or gDNA that made up the material.

Authors' processing steps: Estimates of nucleated cell counts were drawn from the amplification of reference gene primers. The data were produced by immunoSEQ multiplex PCR, yet TCRdb's version contains in-frame clones alone and is incomplete. That table supplies the V and J calls and clone size; D and trimming were determined from the DNA. The table has about half a million clones, roughly 89% seen once. Seattle-derived patients entered the study during active infection and were followed longitudinally. Material for sequencing was peripheral blood. This receptor was obtained from a man between 18 and 35 years old with COVID-19, enrolled during active disease.

This CDR3 is CASSLGGQGTYEQYF. The CDR3 DNA reads as TGCGCCAGCAGCTTGGGGGGACAGGGTACCTACGAGCAGTACTTC. V is TRBV5-1 and J is TRBJ2-7; 9 bases fit TRBD1. The CDR3 is 15 amino acids. Per the germline V gene, CDR1 is SGHRS and CDR2 is YFSETQ. J was trimmed by 2 bases and V by 0 bases; bases with no gene match: 3.